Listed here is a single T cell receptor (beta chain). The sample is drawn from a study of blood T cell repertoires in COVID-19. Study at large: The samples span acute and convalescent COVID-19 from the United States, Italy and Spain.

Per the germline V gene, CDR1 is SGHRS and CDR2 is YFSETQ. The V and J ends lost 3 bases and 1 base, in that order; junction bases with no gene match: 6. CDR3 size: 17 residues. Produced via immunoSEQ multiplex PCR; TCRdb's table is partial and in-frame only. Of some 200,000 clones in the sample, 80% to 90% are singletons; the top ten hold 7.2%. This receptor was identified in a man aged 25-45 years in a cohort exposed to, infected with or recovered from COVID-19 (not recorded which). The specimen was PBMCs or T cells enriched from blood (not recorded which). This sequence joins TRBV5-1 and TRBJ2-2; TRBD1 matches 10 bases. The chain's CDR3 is CASSWDRGNMNTGELFF. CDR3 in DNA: TGCGCCAGCAGCTGGGACAGGGGTAATATGAACACCGGGGAGCTGTTTTTT.